One T cell receptor beta chain is described in this entry. Profiled with immunoSEQ multiplex PCR; TCRdb holds only in-frame clones, not every one. The table records 60,000 to 90,000 clones, roughly 93% of them present only once. The data derive from a study of T cells after somatic rescue of genetic block. J was trimmed by 4 bases and V by 4 bases; bases with no gene match: 7. Germline V gene lookup returns CDR1 SGHNT and CDR2 YYREEE (reference sequence). The CDR3 spans 16 residues. The chain carries TRBV5-4 and TRBJ2-5; 13 nucleotides match TRBD2. The sequence was collected from a man aged 30 to 45. Sequencing was carried out using peripheral blood mononuclear cells (PBMCs). Written as DNA, the CDR3 is TGTGCCAGCAGCGGGCAGACTAGCGGGGGGAGAGAGACCCAGTACTTC. It specifies CASSGQTSGGRETQYF.